The 8 T cell receptor beta chains below come from one sample, sequenced in a study of a mutant IDH1 vaccine in newly diagnosed glioma. Time point of the sample: week 47, end of study. All doses held 300 ug of mutant IDH1 20-mer peptide, with topical imiquimod. These receptors are not linked to any known antigen. Assay used: immunoSEQ multiplex PCR; TCRdb lists only in-frame clones, some missing. The data contain over 50,000 clones, around three quarters of them singletons. The material sequenced was PBMCs, taken from a glioma patient whose treatment included an IDH1 peptide vaccine. The receptors derive from a woman in her 40s with glioma. Some clones in this sample may be carry-over from other donors' samples.

This clone was detected only once. The chain couples TRBV5-1 to TRBJ2-1, with 9 bases identical to TRBD2. CDR1 is SGHRS and CDR2 is YFSETQ in the germline V gene. V dropped 4 bases and J dropped 8; count of bases not matched to a gene: 16. This CDR3 is 17 amino acids long. CDR3 sequence (DNA): TGCGCCAGCAGCCCGTCTGGCGGGGGGGGTTCCATCCATGAGCAGTTCTTC. The encoded protein is CASSPSGGGGSIHEQFF.

The rearrangement joins TRBV5-5 to TRBJ1-3; no definite D call. CDR1 is SGHKS and CDR2 is YYEKEE in the germline V gene (reference sequence). The V gene lost 0 bases and the J gene lost 0 bases, with 13 bases spanning the gap. This CDR3 has 17 residues. CDR3 amino acids: CASSLVGRPSSGNTIYF. In DNA form, the CDR3 reads TGTGCCAGCAGCTTGGTGGGCAGGCCAAGCTCTGGAAACACCATATATTTT.

This chain joins TRBV30 and TRBJ1-6; TRBD1 matches at 9 bases. Germline CDR1 reads GTSNPN; CDR2 reads SVGIG (reference sequence). The CDR3 sequence is 13 residues long. J was trimmed by 14 bases and V by 5 bases; bases with no gene match: 10. The CDR3 region is CAWVPGQGRSLHF. CDR3 DNA sequence: TGTGCCTGGGTCCCGGGACAGGGTCGATCCCTCCACTTT.

The chain couples TRBV5-1 to TRBJ2-7; 10 positions match TRBD1. Germline CDR1 is SGHRS and CDR2 is YFSETQ. V gave up 6 bases and J gave up 2 bases; unmatched junction bases: 8. This CDR3 comprises 15 residues. DNA for the CDR3: TGCGCCAGCACCTGGACAGGGGGTCGCACCTACGAGCAGTACTTC. Amino acids: CASTWTGGRTYEQYF.

This sequence joins TRBV6-5 and TRBJ1-3; D remains ambiguous. The CDR3 length is 13 residues. Trimming left V 0 bases short and J 4 bases short, with 4 bases between. CDR1 MNHEY and CDR2 SVGAGI come from the germline V gene. CDR3 sequence (DNA): TGTGCCAGCAGTTACTCGAGGGGAAACACCATATATTTT. Protein product: CASSYSRGNTIYF.

V usage is TRBV19 and J usage is TRBJ1-5; 8 nucleotides align to TRBD1. The CDR3 has 15 residues. CDR1 and CDR2 from the germline V gene are LNHDA and SQIVND (reference sequence). J gave up 4 bases and V 8 bases, and 10 bases lay outside the gene matches. Here the CDR3 reads CASGGIRTGNQPQHF. CDR3 in DNA: TGTGCCAGTGGGGGGATACGGACAGGGAATCAGCCCCAGCATTTT.

The rearrangement uses TRBV2 and TRBJ2-7; D is unresolved. The germline CDR1 and CDR2 sequences are SNHLY and FYNNEI. CDR3 length: 11 residues. V was cut by 6 bases and J by 6 bases, with 9 bases left in between. CDR3 nucleotide sequence: TGTGCCAGCAGGCTCGAGGTCGAGCAGTACTTC. Translated: CASRLEVEQYF.

This clone was detected a few times. The chain couples TRBV30 to TRBJ2-5; the D is unclear. Per germline, CDR1 GTSNPN and CDR2 SVGIG (reference sequence). CDR3 size: 12 residues. The V end was cut by 1 base, the J end by 4 bases, with 7 bases between. The DNA of the CDR3 is TGTGCCTGGAGTGAATCCCGAGAGACCCAGTACTTC. Its translation: CAWSESRETQYF.